The next 13 T cell receptor beta chains were all read from a single sample in a study of T cell repertoires in cytomegalovirus infection. TCRdb re-called the reads through MiXCR, storing one row per CDR3 protein. The sample lists more than 650,000 distinct CDR3 sequences, roughly 35% occurring once. The sample consisted of PBMCs. The receptors come from a human donor in good health (CMV status not recorded). Some clones in this sample may be carry-over from other donors' samples.

In this sample, this clonotype turned up a few times. The chain uses TRBV7-3 and TRBJ2-1, with D tentatively TRBD2 (7 bases). Germline V gene data show CDR1 as SGHTA and CDR2 as FQGTGA. With 5 bases removed from V and 6 bases from J, the gap between germline ends came to 14 bases. CDR3 length: 14 residues. In DNA form, the CDR3 reads TGTGCCAGCAGCCCAAGGGGGGGACTCAATGAGCAGTTCTTC. Amino acid sequence: CASSPRGGLNEQFF.

This chain joins TRBV14 and TRBJ1-2; D remains unclear. Trimming took 4 bases from V and 2 from J, leaving 11 bases between them. The CDR3 is 14 amino acids. Germline V gene data show CDR1 as SGHDN and CDR2 as FVKESK. DNA for the CDR3: TGTGCCAGCAGCCTCCCCGTGGAAAACTATGGCTACACCTTC. Its protein product is CASSLPVENYGYTF.

This clonotype occurred a few times. The rearrangement uses TRBV28 and TRBJ2-7, with 8 bases that match TRBD2. This CDR3 region has 15 residues. Germline assignment: CDR1 MDHEN and CDR2 SYDVKM. The junction had 12 bases not matched to a gene; V was cut back by 8 bases and J by 3 bases. The CDR3 protein is CASVNQERGNYEQYF. CDR3 coding DNA: TGTGCCAGCGTAAACCAAGAGCGGGGGAACTACGAGCAGTACTTC.

This clonotype has a handful of counts. The rearrangement uses TRBV28 and TRBJ2-7; possibly TRBD2 for D (5 bases). The germline CDR1 and CDR2 sequences are MDHEN and SYDVKM. Trimming left V 4 bases short and J 12 bases short, with 16 bases between. This CDR3 region has 12 residues. In DNA form, the CDR3 reads TGTGCCAGCAGTTCGACGCAGCGGTCCTCGTACTTC. Its protein product is CASSSTQRSSYF.

In its sample, this clonotype was seen a few times. The chain links TRBV4-2 to TRBJ2-6; D ambiguous. The CDR3 length is 16 residues. CDR1 and CDR2 from the germline V gene are LGHNA and YNFKEQ. Trimming removed 3 bases from V and 0 bases from J, with 9 bases in between. Written as DNA, the CDR3 is TGTGCCAGCAGCCAGGTGCTTGGCTCTGGGGCCAACGTCCTGACTTTC. Its translation: CASSQVLGSGANVLTF.

The gene calls are TRBV5-1 and TRBJ1-1, with TRBD1 as a possible D gene (6 bases). V shed 2 bases and J shed 1 base, with 9 bases lying between them. CDR1 is SGHRS, CDR2 YFSETQ, per germline. CDR3 length: 14 amino acids. Here the CDR3 DNA reads TGCGCCAGCAGCTTCATGGGGGCGAACACTGAAGCTTTCTTT. Translation gives CASSFMGANTEAFF.

This chain joins TRBV27 and TRBJ2-3; D remains ambiguous. The CDR3 is 11 residues long. The V end was cut by 7 bases, the J end by 5 bases, with 7 bases between. CDR1 MNHEY and CDR2 SMNVEV come from the germline V gene (reference sequence). In DNA form, the CDR3 reads TGTGCCAGCAATCACAGAGATACGCAGTATTTT. Encoded protein: CASNHRDTQYF.

J is TRBJ2-2 and V is TRBV5-6; D might be TRBD1 (6 bases). The germline CDR1 and CDR2 sequences are SGHDT and YYEEEE. V lost 4 bases, J lost 2 bases, and 18 bases lay in between. The CDR3 consists of 17 residues. The CDR3 loop reads CASSLRLDSVNTGELFF. DNA for the CDR3: TGTGCCAGCAGCCTGAGACTGGACAGTGTCAACACCGGGGAGCTGTTTTTT.

A few counts support this clonotype. The chain has TRBV6-5 and TRBJ1-4; D is undetermined. Germline V lookup: CDR1 MNHEY, CDR2 SVGAGI. This CDR3 is built from 14 residues. Trimming cost V 2 bases and J 3 bases, with 7 bases left between them. CDR3 nucleotides: TGTGCCAGCAGTTACAGGGCCCCTAATGAAAAACTGTTTTTT. As protein: CASSYRAPNEKLFF.

The gene calls are TRBV30 and TRBJ1-1; 10 bases align to TRBD1. CDR3 length: 16 amino acids. The junction had 6 bases not matched to a gene; V was cut back by 2 bases and J by 0 bases. From germline, CDR1 is GTSNPN and CDR2 SVGIG (reference sequence). The CDR3 spells CAWSPLTGGLNTEAFF. DNA of the CDR3: TGTGCCTGGAGTCCGCTGACAGGGGGCTTGAACACTGAAGCTTTCTTT.

This clonotype was detected ten times or more. The CDR3 here is CASSPGSTDTQYF. The CDR3 bases are TGTGCCAGCAGCCCCGGGAGCACAGATACGCAGTATTTT. The rearrangement links TRBV28 to TRBJ2-3; unclear D gene. The V gene's germline CDR1 is MDHEN and CDR2 SYDVKM. V was pared by 6 bases and J by 0 bases, with 7 bases between. The CDR3 consists of 13 residues.

This clonotype was seen a few times. The V call is TRBV7-2, the J call TRBJ1-2, with a tentative D call TRBD1 (5 bases). Trimming took 5 bases from V and 8 from J, leaving 12 bases between them. This CDR3 comprises 12 residues. CDR1 SGHTA and CDR2 FQGNSA come from the germline V gene. This CDR3 is CASSTGALGYTF. As DNA, the CDR3 is TGTGCCAGCAGCACCGGGGCGCTCGGCTACACCTTC.

The chain joins TRBV20-1 to TRBJ2-7, with 10 bases lining up with TRBD1. Germline assignment: CDR1 DFQATT and CDR2 SNEGSKA (reference sequence). This CDR3 is built from 15 residues. The V segment lost 5 bases and the J segment 6 bases; nucleotides outside the gene matches: 13. The CDR3 spells CSAGTWDRGVSEQYF. CDR3 DNA: TGCAGTGCTGGAACCTGGGACAGGGGCGTGAGCGAGCAGTACTTC.